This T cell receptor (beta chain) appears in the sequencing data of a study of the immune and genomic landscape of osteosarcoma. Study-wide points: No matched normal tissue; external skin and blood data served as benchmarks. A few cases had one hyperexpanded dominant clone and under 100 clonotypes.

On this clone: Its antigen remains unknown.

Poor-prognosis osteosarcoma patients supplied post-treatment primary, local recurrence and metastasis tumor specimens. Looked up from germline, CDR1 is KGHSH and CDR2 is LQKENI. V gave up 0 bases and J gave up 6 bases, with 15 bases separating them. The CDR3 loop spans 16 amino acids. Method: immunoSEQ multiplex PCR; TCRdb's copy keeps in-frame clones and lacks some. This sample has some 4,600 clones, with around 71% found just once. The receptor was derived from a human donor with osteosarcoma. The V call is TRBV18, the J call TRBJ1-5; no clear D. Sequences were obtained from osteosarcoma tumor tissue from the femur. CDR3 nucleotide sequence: TGTGCCAGCTCACCACCCTCCGGAACAATCGGTCAGCCCCAGCATTTT. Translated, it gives CASSPPSGTIGQPQHF.